This record covers a single T cell receptor (beta chain). The antigen remains undetermined. The ends were cut back, 5 bases at V and 4 bases at J, with 9 bases in the middle. The germline gives CDR1 MNHEY, CDR2 SVGAGI. The CDR3 spans 13 residues. This sample was included in a study of siplizumab effects on memory and regulatory T cells. General study points: Proliferating CD4+ or CD8+ clones, roughly 80-95% of them, lacked an assignable naive or memory phenotype.

Clones were sequenced by immunoSEQ multiplex PCR, and TCRdb holds only the in-frame ones, with some missing. The sample comprises 100,000 or so clones, around 92% of which are singletons, and 0.65% to 0.8% rests with the top ten. Sequencing was performed on Tregs sorted from blood. V gene TRBV6-5 combines with J gene TRBJ2-1; D is uncertain. The sequence derives from a human donor in good health. The chain's CDR3 is CASSNPSYNEQFF. CDR3 sequence (DNA): TGTGCCAGCAGTAATCCGTCGTACAATGAGCAGTTCTTC.